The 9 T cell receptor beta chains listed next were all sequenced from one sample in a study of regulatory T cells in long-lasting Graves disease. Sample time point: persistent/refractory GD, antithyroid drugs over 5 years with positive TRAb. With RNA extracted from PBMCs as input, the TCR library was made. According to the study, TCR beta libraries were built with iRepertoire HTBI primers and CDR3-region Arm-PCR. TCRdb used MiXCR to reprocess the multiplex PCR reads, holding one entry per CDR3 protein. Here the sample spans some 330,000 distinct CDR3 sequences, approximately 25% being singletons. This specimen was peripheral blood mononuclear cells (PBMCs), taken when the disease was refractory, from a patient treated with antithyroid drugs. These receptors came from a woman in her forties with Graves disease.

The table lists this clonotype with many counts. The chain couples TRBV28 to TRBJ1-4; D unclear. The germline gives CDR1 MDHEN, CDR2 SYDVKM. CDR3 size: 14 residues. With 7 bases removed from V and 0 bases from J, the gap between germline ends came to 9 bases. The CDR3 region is CASTPGSTNEKLFF. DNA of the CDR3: TGTGCCAGCACCCCAGGTTCAACTAATGAAAAACTGTTTTTT.

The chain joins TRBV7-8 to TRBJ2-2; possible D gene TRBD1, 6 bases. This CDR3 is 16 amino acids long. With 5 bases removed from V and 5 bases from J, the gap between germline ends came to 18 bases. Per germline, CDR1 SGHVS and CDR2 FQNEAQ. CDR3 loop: CASSLGAGTMTGELFF. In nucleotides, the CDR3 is TGTGCCAGCAGCCTAGGGGCCGGGACAATGACCGGGGAGCTGTTTTTT.

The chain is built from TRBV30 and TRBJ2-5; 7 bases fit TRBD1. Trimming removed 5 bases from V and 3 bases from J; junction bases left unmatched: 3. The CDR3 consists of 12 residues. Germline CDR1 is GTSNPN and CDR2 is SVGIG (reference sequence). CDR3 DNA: TGTGCCTGGGACAGGGTGGAAGAGACCCAGTACTTC. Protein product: CAWDRVEETQYF.

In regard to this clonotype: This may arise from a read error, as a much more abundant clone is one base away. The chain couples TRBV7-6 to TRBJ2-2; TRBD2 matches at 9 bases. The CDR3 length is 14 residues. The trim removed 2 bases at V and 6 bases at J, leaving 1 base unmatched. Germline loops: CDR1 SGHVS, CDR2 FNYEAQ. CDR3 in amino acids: CASSLLAGSGELFF. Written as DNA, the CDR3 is TGTGCCAGCAGCTTACTAGCGGGATCCGGGGAGCTGTTTTTT.

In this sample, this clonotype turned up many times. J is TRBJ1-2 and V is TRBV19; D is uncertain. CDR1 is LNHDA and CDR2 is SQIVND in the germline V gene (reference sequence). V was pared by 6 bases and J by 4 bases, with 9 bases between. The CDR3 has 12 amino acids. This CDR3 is CASRLDRYGYTF. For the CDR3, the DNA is TGTGCCAGTAGATTGGACCGCTATGGCTACACCTTC. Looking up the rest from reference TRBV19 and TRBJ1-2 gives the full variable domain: DGGITQSPKYLFRKEGQNVTLSCEQNLNHDAMYWYRQDPGQGLRLIYYSQIVNDFQKGDIAEGYSVSREKKESFPLTVTSAQKNPTAFYLCASRLDRYGYTFGSGTRLTVV.

The CDR3 reads CASSERPSGRANEQFF. The CDR3 nucleotides read TGTGCCAGCAGTGAACGTCCTAGCGGGAGGGCCAATGAGCAGTTCTTC. J is TRBJ2-1 and V is TRBV6-2 or TRBV6-3, with 12 bases identical to TRBD2. Germline V lookup: CDR1 MNHEY, CDR2 SVGEGT. The CDR3 has 16 residues. After removal of 5 bases from V and 6 bases from J, the junction contained 8 bases not matched to a gene.

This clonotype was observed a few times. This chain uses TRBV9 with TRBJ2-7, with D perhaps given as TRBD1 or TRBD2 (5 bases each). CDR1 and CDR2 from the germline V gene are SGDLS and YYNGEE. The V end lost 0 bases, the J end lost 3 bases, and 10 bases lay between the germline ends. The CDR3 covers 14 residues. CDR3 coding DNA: TGTGCCAGCAGCGTAGCGGGGCTTAACTACGAGCAGTACTTC. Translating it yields CASSVAGLNYEQYF.

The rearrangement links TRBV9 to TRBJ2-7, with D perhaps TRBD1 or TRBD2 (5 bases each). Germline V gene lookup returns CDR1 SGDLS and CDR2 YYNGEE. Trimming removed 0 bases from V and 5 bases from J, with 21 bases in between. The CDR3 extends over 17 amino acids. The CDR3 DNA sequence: TGTGCCAGCAGCGTAGATGGGACCCTCTTCCCAAATGACGAGCAGTACTTC. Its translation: CASSVDGTLFPNDEQYF. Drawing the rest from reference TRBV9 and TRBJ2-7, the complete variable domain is DSGVTQTPKHLITATGQRVTLRCSPRSGDLSVYWYQQSLDQGLQFLIQYYNGEERAKGNILERFSAQQFPDLHSELNLSSLELGDSALYFCASSVDGTLFPNDEQYFGPGTRLTVT.

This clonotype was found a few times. CDR3 bases: TGTGCCAGCAGCGGTGGGACTAGCCGGCCCTACGAGCAGTACTTC. Translated: CASSGGTSRPYEQYF. The chain joins TRBV7-9 to TRBJ2-7; 9 nucleotides match TRBD2. With V trimmed by 5 bases and J by 2 bases, 7 bases remained unmatched. The CDR3 contains 15 residues. CDR1 is SEHNR, CDR2 FQNEAQ, per germline (reference sequence).